This T cell receptor (beta chain) is from a study of Graves' ophthalmopathy and Graves' hyperthyroidism. This clonotype has at least ten counts. Trimming took 5 bases from V and 4 from J, leaving 9 bases between them. This CDR3 spans 14 amino acids. Germline V CDR1 and CDR2: LNHDA, SQIVND (reference sequence). TCR beta CDR3 regions were amplified from RNA transcripts. HTBI primers primed a first-round RT-PCR, and a second-round multiplex PCR followed. TCRdb used MiXCR to reprocess the multiplex PCR reads, holding one entry per CDR3 protein. The data hold about 370,000 distinct CDR3 sequences, with about 17% observed a single time.

The specimen was peripheral blood. The sequence came from a woman aged 18 to 35 with Graves' ophthalmopathy. This chain connects TRBV19 to TRBJ1-6, with D maybe TRBD1 (5 bases). CDR3 DNA sequence: TGTGCCAGTAGTCACCGACAGTATAATTCACCCCTCCACTTT. This encodes CASSHRQYNSPLHF.